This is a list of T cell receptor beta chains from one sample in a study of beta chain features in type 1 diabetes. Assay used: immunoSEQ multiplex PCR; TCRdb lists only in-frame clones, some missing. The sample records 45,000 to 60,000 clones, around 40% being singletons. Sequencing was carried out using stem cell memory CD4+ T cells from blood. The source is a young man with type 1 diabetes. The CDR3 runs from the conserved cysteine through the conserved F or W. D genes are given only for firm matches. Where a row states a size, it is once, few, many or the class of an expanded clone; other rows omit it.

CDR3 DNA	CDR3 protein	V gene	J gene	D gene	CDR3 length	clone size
TGTGCCAGCAGCCCCTTTATCCATAATTCACCCCTCCACTTT	CASSPFIHNSPLHF	TRBV7-9	TRBJ1-6	NA	14	NA
TGCGCCAGCAGCCGGGACAGCTTCTACGAGCAGTACTTC	CASSRDSFYEQYF	TRBV5-1	TRBJ2-7	TRBD1	13	NA
TGTGCCAGCAGTTTCTCCTCGTCTGGGTCCCCACGGGGTTCCAATGAGCAGTTCTTC	CASSFSSSGSPRGSNEQFF	TRBV27	TRBJ2-1	NA	19	few
TGTGCCAGCAGTCATCCGGGACAGGCACTTTGGAACTATGGCTACACCTTC	CASSHPGQALWNYGYTF	TRBV7-9	TRBJ1-2	TRBD1	17	NA
TGTGCCAGCAGCCCCGGGACTAGCGGGAGTGGAGTCGAGCAGTACTTC	CASSPGTSGSGVEQYF	TRBV7-9	TRBJ2-7	TRBD2	16	few
TGTGCCAGCAGCTTAGCGCGAGGAGGGGACGGAACTAATGAAAAACTGTTTTTT	CASSLARGGDGTNEKLFF	TRBV7-9	TRBJ1-4	NA	18	NA
TGTGCCAGCAGCTTAGGACACAACCAAGAGACCCAGTACTTC	CASSLGHNQETQYF	TRBV7-9	TRBJ2-5	NA	14	NA
TGTGCCAGCAGCTCCTTTAAGAACACCGGGGAGCTGTTTTTT	CASSSFKNTGELFF	TRBV7-6	TRBJ2-2	NA	14	few
TGTGCCAGCAGCTTTCATCGGGAGGGCATAGTCAAGAATCAGTTCTTC	CASSFHREGIVKNQFF	TRBV7-9	TRBJ2-1	TRBD2	16	NA
TGTGCCAGCTCACTGCGACAGACCTACGAGCAGTACTTC	CASSLRQTYEQYF	TRBV18	TRBJ2-7	NA	13	few
TGTGCCAGCGGATTGAACGGGAACAATGAGCAGTTCTTC	CASGLNGNNEQFF	TRBV28	TRBJ2-1	NA	13	NA
TGTGCCAGCAGCTCTAGCGGAGATACGCAGTATTTT	CASSSSGDTQYF	TRBV7-3	TRBJ2-3	TRBD2	12	NA
TGTGCCAGCAGTCTGAGCGGGATCCGGTTCTTC	CASSLSGIRFF	TRBV6-1	TRBJ2-1	TRBD2	11	few
TGTGCCAGCCATCCGAGCGGGAGGCCAGATACGCAGTATTTT	CASHPSGRPDTQYF	TRBV18	TRBJ2-3	TRBD2	14	NA
TGTGCCAGCTCCAGACAGACGAGCAATCAGCCCCAGCATTTT	CASSRQTSNQPQHF	TRBV2	TRBJ1-5	NA	14	NA
TGTGCCAGCAGCTTGTCGGCGGAGAAAGAGACCCAGTACTTC	CASSLSAEKETQYF	TRBV5-5	TRBJ2-5	NA	14	few
TGTGCCAGCAGACGACAGGGAGATTACACCGGGGAGCTGTTTTTT	CASRRQGDYTGELFF	TRBV19	TRBJ2-2	TRBD1	15	NA
TGTGCCAGCAGAGGACTAGCGATCTACAATGAGCAGTTCTTC	CASRGLAIYNEQFF	TRBV6-5	TRBJ2-1	TRBD2	14	NA
TGCGCCAGCAGCTTGGCTAGGGGCGGCTACGAGCAGTACTTC	CASSLARGGYEQYF	TRBV5-1	TRBJ2-7	NA	14	NA
TGTGCCAGCAGCTTTGGGCCGGGATCGCAAGAGACCCAGTACTTC	CASSFGPGSQETQYF	TRBV7-3	TRBJ2-5	NA	15	NA
TGTGCCAGCAGTTGGACAGGGGAACGAGAAAAACTGTTTTTT	CASSWTGEREKLFF	TRBV6-6	TRBJ1-4	TRBD1	14	few
TGTGCCAGCAGCTTAGCGTCGGGGGACGGGGCCAACGTCCTGACTTTC	CASSLASGDGANVLTF	TRBV7-2	TRBJ2-6	NA	16	NA
TGTGCCAGCTCACCACTAAGGGGGAGCTCCTACGAGCAGTACTTC	CASSPLRGSSYEQYF	TRBV18	TRBJ2-7	NA	15	NA
TGCGCCAGCAGCTTGTATGAGACCCAGTACTTC	CASSLYETQYF	TRBV5-1	TRBJ2-5	NA	11	few
TGTGCCAGCAGCTTCGGACAGGGGCCGTGGGAGCAGTTCTTC	CASSFGQGPWEQFF	TRBV6-6	TRBJ2-1	TRBD1	14	NA
TGTGCCAGCAGTTTTAGAAGGGGGCGATATGAGACCCAGTACTTC	CASSFRRGRYETQYF	TRBV27	TRBJ2-5	TRBD1	15	NA
TGCGCCAGCAGCTTGGATGAGGAGCGGGGGTCCTACGAGCAGTACTTC	CASSLDEERGSYEQYF	TRBV5-1	TRBJ2-7	TRBD2	16	once
TGTGCCAGCAGCGAGGGACTAGCGGGAGGGTGGGATACGCAGTATTTT	CASSEGLAGGWDTQYF	TRBV5-4	TRBJ2-3	TRBD2	16	NA
TGTGCCAGCAGCTTAGTGGGAGGGCCGGGGGAGACCCAGTACTTC	CASSLVGGPGETQYF	TRBV7-9	TRBJ2-5	TRBD2	15	NA
TGCAGCGTTTCTAGAAGCTCCTACGAGCAGTACTTC	CSVSRSSYEQYF	TRBV29-1	TRBJ2-7	NA	12	few
TGTGCCAGCAGCGTATTAGGGGTGAACACCGGGGAGCTGTTTTTT	CASSVLGVNTGELFF	TRBV9	TRBJ2-2	NA	15	few
TGTGCCAGCAGTTCTACTCCGGGACAGGGTCACGAGCAGTACTTC	CASSSTPGQGHEQYF	TRBV6-6	TRBJ2-7	TRBD1	15	NA
TGCGCCAGCAGTCACCTATCCGGGACTAGCGAAGACAATGAGCAGTTCTTC	CASSHLSGTSEDNEQFF	TRBV5-1	TRBJ2-1	TRBD2	17	NA
TGTGCCAGCAGTCTACCCAGGGTCTACACCTTC	CASSLPRVYTF	TRBV6-1	TRBJ1-2	NA	11	NA
TGTGCCAGCAGCTTAGGACAGACAGATACGCAGTATTTT	CASSLGQTDTQYF	TRBV7-2	TRBJ2-3	NA	13	NA
TGCGCCAGCAGCTTTATACTAGCGGGAGGCGAGACCCAGTACTTC	CASSFILAGGETQYF	TRBV5-1	TRBJ2-5	TRBD2	15	NA
TGTGCCAGCAGTGGGGGGCGGGAGCCCCACTACGAGCAGTACTTC	CASSGGREPHYEQYF	TRBV2	TRBJ2-7	NA	15	NA
TGTGCCAGCAGTCCCCGGGGACAGGGAGTAGGCTATGGCTACACCTTC	CASSPRGQGVGYGYTF	TRBV28	TRBJ1-2	TRBD1	16	NA
TGCGCCAGCAGTCTTCCCCGGGAGGGCGGGATCATCAAGAGACCGGCCCAGTACTTC	CASSLPREGGIIKRPAQYF	TRBV23-1	TRBJ2-5	TRBD2	19	few
TGCGCCAGCAGCCTCCTACTAGGACTTACCTACGAGCAGTACTTC	CASSLLLGLTYEQYF	TRBV4-1	TRBJ2-7	NA	15	NA
TGTGCCAGCAGCCGTGGGAGGGAGCAGTACTTC	CASSRGREQYF	TRBV4-2	TRBJ2-5	TRBD2	11	NA
TGCGCCAGCAGCTTCACAAGCTCTGGGGCCAACGTCCTGACTTTC	CASSFTSSGANVLTF	TRBV5-1	TRBJ2-6	NA	15	NA
TGTGCCAGCAGTGGAAGCACGGGTTCGATTGGCTACACCTTC	CASSGSTGSIGYTF	TRBV2	TRBJ1-2	NA	14	NA
TGTGCCAGCAGTCCCCCGGGGGTCTACGGAAACACCATATATTTT	CASSPPGVYGNTIYF	TRBV7-2	TRBJ1-3	NA	15	NA
TGTGCCAGCAGTTTGTACGGGACAGGGTTATACGAGCAGTACTTC	CASSLYGTGLYEQYF	TRBV28	TRBJ2-7	TRBD1	15	NA
TGTGCCAGCAGCCAAGGCCAGGGTGTCCTCGGCACAGATACGCAGTATTTT	CASSQGQGVLGTDTQYF	TRBV4-2	TRBJ2-3	NA	17	few